This T cell receptor (beta chain) emerged from a study of CD8 T cells in ankylosing spondylitis (dated by TCRdb to 2016 to 2017). A note on the overall study: The study set out to find disease-linked TCR variants by profiling T cell receptor beta repertoires in ankylosing spondylitis patients and healthy donors. In total, the full study cohort was made up of some 100 healthy donors and more than 20 ankylosing spondylitis patients. Samples of peripheral blood were taken, and for ankylosing spondylitis patients, synovial fluid was collected as well.

Between the V and J ends, shortened by 8 bases and 5 bases respectively, the junction contains 18 bases. For CDR1 and CDR2, the germline V gene (reference sequence) lists SEHNR and FQNEAQ. Inclusive of the bounding cysteine and phenylalanine, the CDR3 is 14 residues long. This entry keeps only the CDR3 DNA: 42 bases, framed from base 1. This clonotype was recorded a few times. Its antigen has not been determined. Base qualities are not provided; no much larger clone lies one nucleotide away. The instrument given in TCRdb is Illumina HiSeq 2500. Quantitative 5'-RACE with molecular barcodes was used to prepare TCR beta libraries. The study's processing was this. A new computational method based on a probabilistic model of VDJ rearrangement was used to identify disease-linked TCR variants. TCRdb redid the processing of the public reads, applying fastp at Q25 and MiXCR, and retained in-frame beta chains. Duplicate CDR3 protein sequences are folded into a single record with the most common DNA and genes. The V and J calls follow TCRdb's processing rather than the paper's. The sample contains 700,000 to 850,000 distinct CDR3 sequences, around 11% of them found a single time. Just over 0.5% of the sample is taken by the ten largest.

Summary of the overall study and its limitations: Some TCR beta motif variants had previously been reported in synovial fluid and blood of reactive arthritis patients, which suggested common disease-initiation mechanisms. According to the report, matched synovial fluid samples from ankylosing spondylitis patients were significantly enriched for the disease-linked clones. In peripheral blood, the disease-linked clones were found at relatively low frequencies and had a CD8+ phenotype. A TCR beta motif made up of under ten highly homologous amino acid variants appeared to be characteristic of blood from ankylosing spondylitis patients.

Sequencing was done on a sample of blood, either unsorted or a sorted T cell fraction (not recorded which). The sequence is built from TRBV7-9 and TRBJ1-1; a tentative D match to TRBD1 spans 6 bases. This sequence was found in a male donor with ankylosing spondylitis. The CDR3 sequence is CASAMGAAMTEAFF. The DNA sequence reads TGTGCCAGCGCGATGGGGGCTGCTATGACTGAAGCTTTCTTT.